This T cell receptor (beta chain) stems from a study of OX40 agonist ivuxolimab in advanced cancers. Points on this clone: Its antigen is not known.

Study results and caveats: Expanded peripheral T-cell antigen specificity went undetermined.

Libraries were prepared by immunoSEQ multiplex PCR; TCRdb keeps only in-frame clonotypes and omits some of them. The sample holds several thousand clones, about 94% seen once. CDR1 and CDR2 (germline): SNHLY, FYNNEI. The CDR3 loop spans 12 amino acids. Between the trimmed V and J ends, which lost 7 bases and 3 bases, there was a span of 8 bases. The sample in question was CD4+ or CD8+ T cells sorted from blood, obtained in a trial of the OX40 agonist ivuxolimab. This chain connects TRBV2 to TRBJ2-3; the D gene is possibly TRBD2 (6 bases). The receptor comes from an adult with an advanced solid tumor such as melanoma, head and neck, liver or kidney cancer. The CDR3 sequence: CASNLATDTQYF. The CDR3 DNA reads as TGTGCCAGCAATCTAGCGACAGATACGCAGTATTTT.